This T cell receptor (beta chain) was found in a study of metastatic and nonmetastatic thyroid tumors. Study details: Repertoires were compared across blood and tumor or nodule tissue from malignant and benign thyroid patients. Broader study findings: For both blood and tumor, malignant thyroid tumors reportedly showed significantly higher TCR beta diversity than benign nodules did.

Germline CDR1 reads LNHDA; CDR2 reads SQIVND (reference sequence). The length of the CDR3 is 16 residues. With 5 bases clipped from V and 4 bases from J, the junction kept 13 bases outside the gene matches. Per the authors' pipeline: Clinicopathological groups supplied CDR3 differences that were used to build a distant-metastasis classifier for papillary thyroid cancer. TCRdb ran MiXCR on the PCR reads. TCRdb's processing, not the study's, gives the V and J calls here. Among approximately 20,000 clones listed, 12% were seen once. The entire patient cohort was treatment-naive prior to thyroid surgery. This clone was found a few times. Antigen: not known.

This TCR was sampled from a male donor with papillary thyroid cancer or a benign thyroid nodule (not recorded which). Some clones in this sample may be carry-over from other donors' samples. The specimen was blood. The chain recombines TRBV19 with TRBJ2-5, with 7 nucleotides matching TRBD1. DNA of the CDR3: TGTGCCAGTAGTCCGGAACAGGGGATTATGGGAGAGACCCAGTACTTC. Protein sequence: CASSPEQGIMGETQYF.